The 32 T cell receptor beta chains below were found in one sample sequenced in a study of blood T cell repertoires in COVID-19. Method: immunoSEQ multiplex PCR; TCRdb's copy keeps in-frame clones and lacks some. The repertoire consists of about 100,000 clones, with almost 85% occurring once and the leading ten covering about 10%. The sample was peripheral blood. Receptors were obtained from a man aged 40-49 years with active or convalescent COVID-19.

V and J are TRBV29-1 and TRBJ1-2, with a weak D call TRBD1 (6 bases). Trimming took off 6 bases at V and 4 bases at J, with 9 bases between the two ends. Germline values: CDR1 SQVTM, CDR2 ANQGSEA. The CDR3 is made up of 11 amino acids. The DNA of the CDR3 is TGCAGCGTGTTACAGGGCTATGGCTACACCTTC. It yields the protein CSVLQGYGYTF.

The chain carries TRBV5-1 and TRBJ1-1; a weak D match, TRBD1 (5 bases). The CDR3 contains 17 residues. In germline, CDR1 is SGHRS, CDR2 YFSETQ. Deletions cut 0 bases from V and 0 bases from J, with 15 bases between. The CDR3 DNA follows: TGCGCCAGCAGCTTGGTATGGGAGGGGTGGATGAACACTGAAGCTTTCTTT. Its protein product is CASSLVWEGWMNTEAFF.

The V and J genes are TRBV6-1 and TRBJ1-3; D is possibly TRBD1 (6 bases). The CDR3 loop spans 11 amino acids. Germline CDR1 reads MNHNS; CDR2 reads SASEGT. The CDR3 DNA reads TGTGCAGCCCGGGGGGCGGACACCATATATTTT. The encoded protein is CAARGADTIYF.

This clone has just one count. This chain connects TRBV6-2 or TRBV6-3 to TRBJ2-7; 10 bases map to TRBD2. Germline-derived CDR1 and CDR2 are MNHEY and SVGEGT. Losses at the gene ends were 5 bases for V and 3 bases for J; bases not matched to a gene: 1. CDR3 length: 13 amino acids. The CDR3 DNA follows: TGTGCCAGCAGTCGGACTAGCGGCTACGAGCAGTACTTC. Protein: CASSRTSGYEQYF.

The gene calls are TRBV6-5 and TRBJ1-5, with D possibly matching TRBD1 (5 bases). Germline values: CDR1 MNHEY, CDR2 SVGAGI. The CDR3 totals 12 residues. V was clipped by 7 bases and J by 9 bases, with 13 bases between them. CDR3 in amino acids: CASTKGDGPQHF. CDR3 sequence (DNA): TGTGCCAGCACTAAAGGGGATGGGCCCCAGCATTTT.

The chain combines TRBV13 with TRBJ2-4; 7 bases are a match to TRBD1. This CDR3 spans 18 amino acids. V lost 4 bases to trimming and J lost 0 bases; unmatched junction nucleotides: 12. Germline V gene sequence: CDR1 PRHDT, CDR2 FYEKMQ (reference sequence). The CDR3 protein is CASSYHFPGQIAKNIQYF. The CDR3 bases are TGTGCCAGCAGCTACCATTTTCCGGGACAGATAGCCAAAAACATTCAGTACTTC.

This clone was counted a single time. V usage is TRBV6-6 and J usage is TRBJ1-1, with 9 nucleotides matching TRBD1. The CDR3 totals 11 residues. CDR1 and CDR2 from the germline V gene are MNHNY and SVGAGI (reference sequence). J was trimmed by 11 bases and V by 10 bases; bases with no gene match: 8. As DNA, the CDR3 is TGTGCCACCGGACAGGGGCTTTTGGCTTTCTTT. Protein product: CATGQGLLAFF.

The CDR3 DNA follows: TGTGCCAGCAGGACCGACAGGGTCACAGATACGCAGTATTTT. Translating gives CASRTDRVTDTQYF. The rearrangement links TRBV5-4 to TRBJ2-3; 7 positions agree with TRBD1. Germline values: CDR1 SGHNT, CDR2 YYREEE (reference sequence). This CDR3 is 14 amino acids long. V trimming: 5 bases; J trimming: 2 bases; junction bases outside the gene matches: 5.

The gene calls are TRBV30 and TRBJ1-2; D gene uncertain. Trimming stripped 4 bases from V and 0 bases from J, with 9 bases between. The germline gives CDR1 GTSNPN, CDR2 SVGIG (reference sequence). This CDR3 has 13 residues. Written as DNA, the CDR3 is TGTGCCTGGACCAGCGAAGCTAACTATGGCTACACCTTC. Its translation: CAWTSEANYGYTF.

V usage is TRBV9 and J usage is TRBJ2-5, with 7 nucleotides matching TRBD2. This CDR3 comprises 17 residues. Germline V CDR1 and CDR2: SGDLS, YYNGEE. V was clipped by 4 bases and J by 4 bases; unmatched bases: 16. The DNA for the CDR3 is TGTGCCAGCAGCCCATCCATTGGGGGGGGAAGTCGAGAGACCCAGTACTTC. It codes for CASSPSIGGGSRETQYF.

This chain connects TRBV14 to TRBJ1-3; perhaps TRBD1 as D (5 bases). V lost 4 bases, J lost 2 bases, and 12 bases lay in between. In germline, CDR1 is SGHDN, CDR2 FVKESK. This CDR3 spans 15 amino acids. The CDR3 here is CASSLSRGTGNTIYF. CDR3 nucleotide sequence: TGTGCCAGCAGCCTAAGTCGGGGGACTGGAAACACCATATATTTT.

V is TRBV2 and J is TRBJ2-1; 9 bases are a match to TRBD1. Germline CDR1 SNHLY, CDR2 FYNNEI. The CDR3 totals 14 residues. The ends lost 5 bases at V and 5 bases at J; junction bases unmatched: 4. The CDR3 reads CASSPDRGDNEQFF. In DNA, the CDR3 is TGTGCCAGCAGTCCGGACAGGGGAGACAATGAGCAGTTCTTC.

CDR3: CASSSSGTGASYEQYF. In DNA form, the CDR3 reads TGTGCCAGTAGTTCATCCGGGACAGGGGCTTCCTACGAGCAGTACTTC. The V gene is TRBV19, the J gene TRBJ2-7; 10 bases map to TRBD1. J lost 1 base, V lost 5 bases, and 8 bases had no gene match. Germline CDR1 is LNHDA and CDR2 is SQIVND (reference sequence). This CDR3 is built from 16 residues.

The CDR3 sequence: CASSIADTYNSPLHF. The CDR3 DNA follows: TGTGCCAGTAGTATAGCGGACACCTATAATTCACCCCTCCACTTT. The rearrangement links TRBV19 to TRBJ1-6, with D perhaps matching TRBD1 (5 bases). CDR3 length: 15 residues. Germline values: CDR1 LNHDA, CDR2 SQIVND (reference sequence). The germline V and J ends were trimmed by 1 base and 2 bases, with 6 bases remaining between them. Combining the CDR3 with reference TRBV19 and TRBJ1-6 gives the whole variable domain DGGITQSPKYLFRKEGQNVTLSCEQNLNHDAMYWYRQDPGQGLRLIYYSQIVNDFQKGDIAEGYSVSREKKESFPLTVTSAQKNPTAFYLCASSIADTYNSPLHFGNGTRLTVT.

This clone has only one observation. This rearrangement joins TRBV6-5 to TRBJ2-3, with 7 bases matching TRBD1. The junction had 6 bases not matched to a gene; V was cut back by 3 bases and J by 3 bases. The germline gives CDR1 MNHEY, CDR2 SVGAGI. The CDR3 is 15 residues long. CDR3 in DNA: TGTGCCAGCAGTTATTACAGGGGCAGGACAGATACGCAGTATTTT. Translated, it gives CASSYYRGRTDTQYF.

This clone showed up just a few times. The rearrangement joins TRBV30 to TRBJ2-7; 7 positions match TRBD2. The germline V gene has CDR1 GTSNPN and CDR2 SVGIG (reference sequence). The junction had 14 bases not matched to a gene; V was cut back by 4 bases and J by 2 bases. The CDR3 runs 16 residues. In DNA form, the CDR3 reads TGTGCCTGGAAGCGGGGCTGGGGGAAGTGGACCTACGAGCAGTACTTC. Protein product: CAWKRGWGKWTYEQYF.

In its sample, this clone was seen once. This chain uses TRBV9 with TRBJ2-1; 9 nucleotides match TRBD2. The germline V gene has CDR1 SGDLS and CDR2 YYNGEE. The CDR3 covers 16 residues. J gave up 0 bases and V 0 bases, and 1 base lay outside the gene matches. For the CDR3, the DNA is TGTGCCAGCAGCGTAGGTAGCGGGGGCTCCTACAATGAGCAGTTCTTC. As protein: CASSVGSGGSYNEQFF.

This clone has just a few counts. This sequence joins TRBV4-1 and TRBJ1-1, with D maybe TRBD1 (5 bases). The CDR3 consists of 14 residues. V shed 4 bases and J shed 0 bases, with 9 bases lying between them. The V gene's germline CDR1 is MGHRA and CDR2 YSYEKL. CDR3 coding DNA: TGCGCCAGCAGCCCGACAGACATGAACACTGAAGCTTTCTTT. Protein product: CASSPTDMNTEAFF.

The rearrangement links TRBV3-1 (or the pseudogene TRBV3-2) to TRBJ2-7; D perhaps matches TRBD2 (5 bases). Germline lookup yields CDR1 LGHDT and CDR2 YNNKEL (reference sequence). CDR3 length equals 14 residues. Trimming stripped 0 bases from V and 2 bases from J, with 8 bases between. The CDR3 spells CASSQELGPYEQYF. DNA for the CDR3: TGTGCCAGCAGCCAAGAACTAGGGCCCTACGAGCAGTACTTC.

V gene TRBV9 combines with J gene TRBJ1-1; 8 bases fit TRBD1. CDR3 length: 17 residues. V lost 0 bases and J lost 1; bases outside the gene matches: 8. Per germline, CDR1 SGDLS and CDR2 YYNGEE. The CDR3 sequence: CASSVDGPGQGNTEAFF. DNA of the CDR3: TGTGCCAGCAGCGTAGATGGTCCCGGACAGGGGAACACTGAAGCTTTCTTT.

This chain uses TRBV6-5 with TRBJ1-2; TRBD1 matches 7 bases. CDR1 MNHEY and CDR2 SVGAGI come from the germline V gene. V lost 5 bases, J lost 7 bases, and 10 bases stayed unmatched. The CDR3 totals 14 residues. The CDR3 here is CASSRTQGVGGYTF. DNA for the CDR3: TGTGCCAGCAGTAGAACCCAGGGGGTTGGTGGCTACACCTTC.

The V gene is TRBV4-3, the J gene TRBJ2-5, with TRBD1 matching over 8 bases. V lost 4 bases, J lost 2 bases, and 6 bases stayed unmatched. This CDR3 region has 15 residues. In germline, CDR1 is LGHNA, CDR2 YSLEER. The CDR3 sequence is CASSPNQGAQETQYF. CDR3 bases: TGCGCCAGCAGCCCAAATCAGGGGGCACAAGAGACCCAGTACTTC.

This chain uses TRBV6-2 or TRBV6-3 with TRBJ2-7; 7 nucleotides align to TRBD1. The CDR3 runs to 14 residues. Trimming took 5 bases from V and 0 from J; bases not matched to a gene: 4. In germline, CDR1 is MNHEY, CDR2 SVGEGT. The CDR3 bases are TGTGCCAGCAGTCGGGACAGAAGCTCCTACGAGCAGTACTTC. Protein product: CASSRDRSSYEQYF.

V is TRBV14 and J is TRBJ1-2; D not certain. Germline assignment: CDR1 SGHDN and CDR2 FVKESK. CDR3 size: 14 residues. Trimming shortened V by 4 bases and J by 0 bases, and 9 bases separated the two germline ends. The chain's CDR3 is CASSPTQANYGYTF. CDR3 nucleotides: TGTGCCAGCAGCCCAACCCAGGCTAACTATGGCTACACCTTC.

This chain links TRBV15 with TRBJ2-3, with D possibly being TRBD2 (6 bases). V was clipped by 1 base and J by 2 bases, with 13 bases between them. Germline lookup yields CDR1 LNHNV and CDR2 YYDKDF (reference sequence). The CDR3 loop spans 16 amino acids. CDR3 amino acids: CATSRAPGLITDTQYF. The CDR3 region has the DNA TGTGCCACCAGCAGAGCTCCGGGACTCATCACAGATACGCAGTATTTT.

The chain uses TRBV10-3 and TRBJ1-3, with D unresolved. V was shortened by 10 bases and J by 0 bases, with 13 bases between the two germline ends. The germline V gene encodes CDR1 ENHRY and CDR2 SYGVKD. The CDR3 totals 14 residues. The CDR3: CATYSGYSGNTIYF. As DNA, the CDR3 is TGTGCCACCTATTCAGGTTACTCTGGAAACACCATATATTTT.

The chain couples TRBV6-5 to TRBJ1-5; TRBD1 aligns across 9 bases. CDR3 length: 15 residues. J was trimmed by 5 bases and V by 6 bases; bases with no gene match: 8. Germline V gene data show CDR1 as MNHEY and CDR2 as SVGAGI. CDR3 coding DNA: TGTGCCAGCAGACGAGGACAGGGGAGCCATCAGCCCCAGCATTTT. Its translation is CASRRGQGSHQPQHF.

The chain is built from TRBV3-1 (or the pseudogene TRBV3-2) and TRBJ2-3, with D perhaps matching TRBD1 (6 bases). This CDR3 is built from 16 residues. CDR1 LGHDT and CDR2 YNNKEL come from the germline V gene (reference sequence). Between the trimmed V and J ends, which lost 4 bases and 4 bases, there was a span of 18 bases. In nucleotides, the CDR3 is TGTGCCAGCAGCCGGGGAGTAGGGACACACGCAGATACGCAGTATTTT. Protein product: CASSRGVGTHADTQYF.

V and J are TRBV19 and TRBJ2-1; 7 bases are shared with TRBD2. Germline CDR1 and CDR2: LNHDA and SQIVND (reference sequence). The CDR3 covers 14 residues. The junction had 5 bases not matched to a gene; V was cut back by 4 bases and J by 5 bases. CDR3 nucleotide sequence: TGTGCCAGTAGTAGGGGGGGGGTTGACAATGAGCAGTTCTTC. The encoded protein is CASSRGGVDNEQFF. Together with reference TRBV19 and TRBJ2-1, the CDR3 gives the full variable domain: DGGITQSPKYLFRKEGQNVTLSCEQNLNHDAMYWYRQDPGQGLRLIYYSQIVNDFQKGDIAEGYSVSREKKESFPLTVTSAQKNPTAFYLCASSRGGVDNEQFFGPGTRLTVL.

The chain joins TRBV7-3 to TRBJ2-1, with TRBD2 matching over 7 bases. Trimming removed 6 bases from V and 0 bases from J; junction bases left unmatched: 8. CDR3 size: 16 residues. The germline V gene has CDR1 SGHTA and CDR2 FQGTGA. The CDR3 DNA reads TGTGCCAGCAGTTCCTCTAGCGGAAACTCCTACAATGAGCAGTTCTTC. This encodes CASSSSSGNSYNEQFF.

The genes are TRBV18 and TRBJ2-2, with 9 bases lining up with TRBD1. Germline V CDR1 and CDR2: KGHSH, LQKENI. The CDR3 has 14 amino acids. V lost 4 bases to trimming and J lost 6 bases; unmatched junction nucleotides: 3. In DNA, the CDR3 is TGTGCCAGCTCACAAGGGACAGGGTCCGGGGAGCTGTTTTTT. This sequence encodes CASSQGTGSGELFF.

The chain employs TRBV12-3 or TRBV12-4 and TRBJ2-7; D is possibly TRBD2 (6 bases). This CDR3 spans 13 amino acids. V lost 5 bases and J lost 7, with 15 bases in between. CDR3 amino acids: CASSDTGVFEQYF. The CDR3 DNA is TGTGCCAGCAGTGACACGGGGGTCTTTGAGCAGTACTTC.